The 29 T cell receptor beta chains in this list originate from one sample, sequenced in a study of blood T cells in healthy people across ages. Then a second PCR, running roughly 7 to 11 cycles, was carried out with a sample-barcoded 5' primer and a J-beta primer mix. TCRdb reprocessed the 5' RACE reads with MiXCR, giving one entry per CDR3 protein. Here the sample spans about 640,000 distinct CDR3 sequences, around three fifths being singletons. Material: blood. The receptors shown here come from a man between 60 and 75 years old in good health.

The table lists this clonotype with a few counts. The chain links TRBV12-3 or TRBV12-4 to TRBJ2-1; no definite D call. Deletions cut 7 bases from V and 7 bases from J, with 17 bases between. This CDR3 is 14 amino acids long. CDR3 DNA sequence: TGTGCCAGCACCCTCCGGGCCCAGACTAATGAGCAGTTCTTC. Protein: CASTLRAQTNEQFF.

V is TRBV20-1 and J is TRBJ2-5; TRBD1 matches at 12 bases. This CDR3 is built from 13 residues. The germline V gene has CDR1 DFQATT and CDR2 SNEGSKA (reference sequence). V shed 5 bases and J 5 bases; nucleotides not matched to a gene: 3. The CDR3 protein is CSAGTGGGETQYF. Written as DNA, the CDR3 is TGCAGTGCTGGGACAGGGGGCGGGGAGACCCAGTACTTC.

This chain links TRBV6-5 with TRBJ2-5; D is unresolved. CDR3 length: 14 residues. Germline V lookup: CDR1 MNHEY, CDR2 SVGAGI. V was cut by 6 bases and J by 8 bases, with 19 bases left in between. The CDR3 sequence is CASRTPVPQLTQYF. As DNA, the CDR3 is TGTGCCAGCAGGACTCCCGTGCCCCAACTAACCCAGTACTTC.

The CDR3 coding sequence is TGCGCCAGCAGTATTGACAGGGACAGGGGGGAGCAGTACTTC. The encoded protein is CASSIDRDRGEQYF. The chain combines TRBV23-1 with TRBJ2-7, with TRBD1 matching 11 bases. TRBV23-1 is treated as an ORF (open reading frame) with a function not yet certain. After removal of 5 bases from V and 7 bases from J, the junction contained 7 bases not matched to a gene. This CDR3 has 14 amino acids.

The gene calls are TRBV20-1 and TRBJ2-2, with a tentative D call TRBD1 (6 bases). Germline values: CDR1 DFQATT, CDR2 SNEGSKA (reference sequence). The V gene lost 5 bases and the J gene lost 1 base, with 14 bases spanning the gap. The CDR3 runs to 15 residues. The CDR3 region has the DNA TGCAGTGCTTGGCCGGGACACAAGAACACCGGGGAGCTGTTTTTT. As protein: CSAWPGHKNTGELFF.

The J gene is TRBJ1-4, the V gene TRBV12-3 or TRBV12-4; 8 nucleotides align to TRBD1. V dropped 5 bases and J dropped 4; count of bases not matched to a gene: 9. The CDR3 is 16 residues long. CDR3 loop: CASSTPGQGLNEKLFF. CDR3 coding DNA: TGTGCCAGCAGTACGCCAGGACAGGGCCTTAATGAAAAACTGTTTTTT.

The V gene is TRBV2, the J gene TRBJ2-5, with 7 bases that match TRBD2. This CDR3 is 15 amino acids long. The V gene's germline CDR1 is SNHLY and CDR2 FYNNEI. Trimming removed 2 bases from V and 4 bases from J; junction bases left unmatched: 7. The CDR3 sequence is CASSERGPGGETQYF. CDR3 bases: TGTGCCAGCAGTGAAAGGGGCCCGGGAGGAGAGACCCAGTACTTC.

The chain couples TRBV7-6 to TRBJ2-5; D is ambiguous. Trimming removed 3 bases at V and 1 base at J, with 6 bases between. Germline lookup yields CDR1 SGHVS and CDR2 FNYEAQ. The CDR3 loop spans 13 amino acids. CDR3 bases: TGTGCCAGCAGCTTGGCGATCCAAGAGACCCAGTACTTC. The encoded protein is CASSLAIQETQYF.

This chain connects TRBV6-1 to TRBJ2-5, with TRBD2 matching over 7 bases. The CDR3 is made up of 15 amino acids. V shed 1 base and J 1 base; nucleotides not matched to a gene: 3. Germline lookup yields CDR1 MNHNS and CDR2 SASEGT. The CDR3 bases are TGTGCCAGCAGTGAAGTAGCTAGCGGCCAAGAGACCCAGTACTTC. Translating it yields CASSEVASGQETQYF.

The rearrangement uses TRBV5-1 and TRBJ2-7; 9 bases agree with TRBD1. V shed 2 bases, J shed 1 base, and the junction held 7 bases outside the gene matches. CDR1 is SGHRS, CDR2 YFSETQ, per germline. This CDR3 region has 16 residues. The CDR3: CASSFAAGTGSYEQYF. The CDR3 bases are TGCGCCAGCAGCTTCGCTGCCGGGACAGGGTCCTACGAGCAGTACTTC.

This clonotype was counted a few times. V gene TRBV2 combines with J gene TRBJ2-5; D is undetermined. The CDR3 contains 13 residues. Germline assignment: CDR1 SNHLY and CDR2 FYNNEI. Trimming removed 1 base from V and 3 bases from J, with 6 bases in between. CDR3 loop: CASSEVPKETQYF. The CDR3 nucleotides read TGTGCCAGCAGTGAAGTCCCTAAAGAGACCCAGTACTTC.

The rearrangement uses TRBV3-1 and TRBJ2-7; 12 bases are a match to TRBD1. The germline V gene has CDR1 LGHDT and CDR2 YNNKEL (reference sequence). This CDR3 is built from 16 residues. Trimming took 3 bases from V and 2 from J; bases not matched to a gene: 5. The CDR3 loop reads CASSHRDRGRAYEQYF. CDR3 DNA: TGTGCCAGCAGCCACCGGGACAGGGGGCGAGCCTACGAGCAGTACTTC.

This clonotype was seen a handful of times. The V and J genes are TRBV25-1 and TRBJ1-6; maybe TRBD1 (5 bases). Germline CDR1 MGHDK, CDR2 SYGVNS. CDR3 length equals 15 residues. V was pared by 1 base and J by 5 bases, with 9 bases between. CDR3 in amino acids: CASSESGRDNSPLHF. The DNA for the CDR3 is TGTGCCAGCAGTGAATCTGGCAGGGATAATTCACCCCTCCACTTT.

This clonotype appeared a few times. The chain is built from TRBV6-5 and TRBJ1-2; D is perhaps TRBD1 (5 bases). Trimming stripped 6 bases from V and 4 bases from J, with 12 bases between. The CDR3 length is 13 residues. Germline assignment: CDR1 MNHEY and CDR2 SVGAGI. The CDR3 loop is CASSPGFRYGYTF. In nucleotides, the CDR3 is TGTGCCAGCAGCCCAGGGTTTCGCTATGGCTACACCTTC.

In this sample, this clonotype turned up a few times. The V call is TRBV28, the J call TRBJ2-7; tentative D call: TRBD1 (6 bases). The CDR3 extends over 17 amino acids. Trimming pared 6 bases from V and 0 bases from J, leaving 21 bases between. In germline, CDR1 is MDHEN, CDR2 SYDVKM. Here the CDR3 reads CASSLLRRDTLSYEQYF. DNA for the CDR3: TGTGCCAGCAGCCTATTACGCCGGGACACCCTCTCCTACGAGCAGTACTTC. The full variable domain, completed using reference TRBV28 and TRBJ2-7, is DVKVTQSSRYLVKRTGEKVFLECVQDMDHENMFWYRQDPGLGLRLIYFSYDVKMKEKGDIPEGYSVSREKKERFSLILESASTNQTSMYLCASSLLRRDTLSYEQYFGPGTRLTVT.

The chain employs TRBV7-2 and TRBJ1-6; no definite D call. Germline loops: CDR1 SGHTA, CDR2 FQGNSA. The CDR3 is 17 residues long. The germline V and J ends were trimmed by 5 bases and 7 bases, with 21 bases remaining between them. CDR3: CASSTHDPEGANSPLHF. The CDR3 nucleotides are TGTGCCAGCAGCACACACGACCCTGAGGGAGCCAATTCACCCCTCCACTTT.

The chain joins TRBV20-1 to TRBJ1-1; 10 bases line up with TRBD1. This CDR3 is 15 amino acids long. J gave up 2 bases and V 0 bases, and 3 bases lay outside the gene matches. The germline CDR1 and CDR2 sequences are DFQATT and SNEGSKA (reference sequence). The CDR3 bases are TGCAGTGCTAGAGATAGGGACAGGGGTAACACTGAAGCTTTCTTT. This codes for CSARDRDRGNTEAFF.

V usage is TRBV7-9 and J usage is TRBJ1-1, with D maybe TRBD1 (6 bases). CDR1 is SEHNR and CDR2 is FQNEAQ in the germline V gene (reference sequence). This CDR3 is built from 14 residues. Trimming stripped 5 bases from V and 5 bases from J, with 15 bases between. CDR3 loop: CASSPTGTKTEAFF. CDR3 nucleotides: TGTGCCAGCAGCCCAACAGGGACAAAGACTGAAGCTTTCTTT.

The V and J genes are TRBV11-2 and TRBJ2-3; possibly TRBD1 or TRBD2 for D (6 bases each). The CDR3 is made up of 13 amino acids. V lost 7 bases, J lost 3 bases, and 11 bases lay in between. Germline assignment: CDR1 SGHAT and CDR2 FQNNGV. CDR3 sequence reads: CASIEGGTDTQYF. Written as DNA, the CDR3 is TGTGCCAGCATCGAGGGGGGTACAGATACGCAGTATTTT.

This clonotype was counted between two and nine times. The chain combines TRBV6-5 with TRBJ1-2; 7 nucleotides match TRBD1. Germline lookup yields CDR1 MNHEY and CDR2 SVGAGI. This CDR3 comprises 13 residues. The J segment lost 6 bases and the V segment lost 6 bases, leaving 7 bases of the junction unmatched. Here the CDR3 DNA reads TGTGCCAGCAGCCGCAGGGGGGACCATGGCTACACCTTC. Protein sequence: CASSRRGDHGYTF.

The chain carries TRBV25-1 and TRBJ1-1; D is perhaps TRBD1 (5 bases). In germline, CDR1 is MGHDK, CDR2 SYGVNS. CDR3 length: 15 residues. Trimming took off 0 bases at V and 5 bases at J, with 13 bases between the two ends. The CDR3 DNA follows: TGTGCCAGCAGTGAATATCCGGGGCGTGGTACTGAAGCTTTCTTT. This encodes CASSEYPGRGTEAFF.

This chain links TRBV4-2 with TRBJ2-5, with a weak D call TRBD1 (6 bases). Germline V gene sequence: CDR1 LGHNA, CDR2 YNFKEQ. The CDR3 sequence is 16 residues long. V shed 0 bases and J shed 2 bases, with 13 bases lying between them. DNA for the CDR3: TGTGCCAGCAGCCAAGAAAAGGGGGAGACACAAGAGACCCAGTACTTC. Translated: CASSQEKGETQETQYF.

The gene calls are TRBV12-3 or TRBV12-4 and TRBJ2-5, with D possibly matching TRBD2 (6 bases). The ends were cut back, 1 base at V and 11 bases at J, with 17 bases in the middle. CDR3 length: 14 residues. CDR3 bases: TGTGCCAGCAGTTTAGGGACTATAGTCAATGAGCAGTACTTC. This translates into CASSLGTIVNEQYF.

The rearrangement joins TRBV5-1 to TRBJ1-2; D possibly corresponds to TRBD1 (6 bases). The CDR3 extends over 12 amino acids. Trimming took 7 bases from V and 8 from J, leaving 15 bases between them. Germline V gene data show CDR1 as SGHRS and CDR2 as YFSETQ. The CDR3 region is CASPPGAGGYTF. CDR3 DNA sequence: TGCGCCAGCCCGCCAGGGGCTGGCGGCTACACCTTC.

CDR3 sequence (DNA): TGTGCCAGCAGCCCCCGTTGGGGGGCCAAAAACATTCAGTACTTC. This sequence encodes CASSPRWGAKNIQYF. This chain connects TRBV11-2 to TRBJ2-4; D tentatively reads TRBD1 or TRBD2 (5 bases each). The CDR3 totals 15 residues. CDR1 is SGHAT, CDR2 FQNNGV, per germline. The V end was cut by 5 bases, the J end by 1 base, with 12 bases between. The variable domain in full, with the rest retrieved from reference TRBV11-2 and TRBJ2-4, is EAGVAQSPRYKIIEKRQSVAFWCNPISGHATLYWYQQILGQGPKLLIQFQNNGVVDDSQLPKDRFSAERLKGVDSTLKIQPAKLEDSAVYLCASSPRWGAKNIQYFGAGTRLSVL.

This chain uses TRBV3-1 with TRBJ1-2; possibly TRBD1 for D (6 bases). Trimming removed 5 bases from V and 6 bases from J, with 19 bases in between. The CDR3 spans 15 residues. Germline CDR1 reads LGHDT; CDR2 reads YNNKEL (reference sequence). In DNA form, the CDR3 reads TGTGCCAGCAGCTCCTCGCCGACAGGCCCGGATGGCTACACCTTC. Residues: CASSSSPTGPDGYTF. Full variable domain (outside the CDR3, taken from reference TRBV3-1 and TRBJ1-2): DTAVSQTPKYLVTQMGNDKSIKCEQNLGHDTMYWYKQDSKKFLKIMFSYNNKELIINETVPNRFSPKSPDKAHLNLHINSLELGDSAVYFCASSSSPTGPDGYTFGSGTRLTVV.

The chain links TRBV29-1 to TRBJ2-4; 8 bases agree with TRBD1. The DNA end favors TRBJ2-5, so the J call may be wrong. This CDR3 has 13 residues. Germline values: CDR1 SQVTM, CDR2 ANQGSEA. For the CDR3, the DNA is TGCAGCGCCCAAAGGGGGGACAGGGAGACCCAGTACTTC. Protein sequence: CSAQRGDRETQYF.

CDR3 sequence: CSARDLRQSTDTQYF. In DNA form, the CDR3 reads TGCAGTGCTAGAGATCTGAGACAAAGCACAGATACGCAGTATTTT. The V and J genes are TRBV20-1 and TRBJ2-3; D is undetermined. V dropped 0 bases and J dropped 0 bases, with 10 bases sitting between them. The germline V gene has CDR1 DFQATT and CDR2 SNEGSKA (reference sequence). This CDR3 region has 15 residues.

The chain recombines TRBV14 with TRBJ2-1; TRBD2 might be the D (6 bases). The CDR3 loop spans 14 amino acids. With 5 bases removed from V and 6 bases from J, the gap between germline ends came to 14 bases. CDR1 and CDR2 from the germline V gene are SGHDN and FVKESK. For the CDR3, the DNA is TGTGCCAGCAGCAACCCCGGGACTGTCAATGAGCAGTTCTTC. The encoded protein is CASSNPGTVNEQFF.